This T cell receptor beta chain originates from a study of blood T cell repertoires in COVID-19. The CDR3 consists of 15 residues. Germline V CDR1 and CDR2: MGHDK, SYGVNS. V dropped 1 base and J dropped 8 bases, with 12 bases sitting between them. Method: immunoSEQ multiplex PCR; TCRdb's copy keeps in-frame clones and lacks some. There are some 670,000 clones in the sample; about nine tenths occur only once, and under 0.3% lies in the top ten. The specimen sequenced was peripheral blood. The clonotype originates from a woman between 18 and 30 years old with acute or convalescent COVID-19. This chain joins TRBV25-1 and TRBJ1-6; tentatively, D is TRBD1 (6 bases). The DNA of the CDR3 is TGTGCCAGCAGTGAATCTGGCAGGGGTCATTCACCCCTCCACTTT. It translates to CASSESGRGHSPLHF.